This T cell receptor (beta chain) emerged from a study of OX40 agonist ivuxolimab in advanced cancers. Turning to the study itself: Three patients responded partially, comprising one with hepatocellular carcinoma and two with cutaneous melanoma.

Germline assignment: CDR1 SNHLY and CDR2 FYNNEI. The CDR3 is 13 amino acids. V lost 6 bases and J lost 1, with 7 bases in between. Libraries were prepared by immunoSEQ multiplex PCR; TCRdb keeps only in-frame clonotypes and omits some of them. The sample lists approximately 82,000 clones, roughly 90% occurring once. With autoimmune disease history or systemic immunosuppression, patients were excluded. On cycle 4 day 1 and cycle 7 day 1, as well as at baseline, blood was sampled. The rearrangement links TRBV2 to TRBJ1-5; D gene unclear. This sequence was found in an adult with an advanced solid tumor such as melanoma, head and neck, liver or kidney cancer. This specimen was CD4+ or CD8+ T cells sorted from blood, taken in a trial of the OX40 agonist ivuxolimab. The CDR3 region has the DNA TGTGCCAGCAGGGGATCGAGCAATCAGCCCCAGCATTTT. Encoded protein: CASRGSSNQPQHF.